This T cell receptor beta chain appears in the sequencing data of a study of siplizumab effects on memory and regulatory T cells. Study-level points and caveats: Unstimulated naive T cells seemed to show more diversity than memory cells did, and they also seemed to be among the major contributors to the alloresponse. Proliferating Tregs in siplizumab cultures were never verified as suppressive. Most proliferating CD4+ or CD8+ clones, roughly 75-96%, had no naive or memory assignment.

Worth noting for this clone: The antigen is undetermined.

Profiling relied on immunoSEQ multiplex PCR, and the TCRdb table lists in-frame clones only, not all of them. The sample has tens of thousands of clones, over 65% seen once. Trimming removed 4 bases from V and 6 bases from J, with 22 bases in between. CDR1 is PRHDT and CDR2 is FYEKMQ in the germline V gene (reference sequence). The CDR3 runs to 16 residues. The sequence derives from a human donor in good health. The chain uses TRBV13 and TRBJ2-7, with a possible D match to TRBD2 (6 bases). Source material: memory CD4+ T cells sorted from blood. In DNA form, the CDR3 reads TGTGCCAGCAGCTCCTCTTTTACTAGCAGTTCCGCCGAGCAGTACTTC. Protein product: CASSSSFTSSSAEQYF. The whole variable domain, remainder taken from reference TRBV13 and TRBJ2-7, is AAGVIQSPRHLIKEKRETATLKCYPIPRHDTVYWYQQGPGQDPQFLISFYEKMQSDKGSIPDRFSAQQFSDYHSELNMSSLELGDSALYFCASSSSFTSSSAEQYFGPGTRLTVT.